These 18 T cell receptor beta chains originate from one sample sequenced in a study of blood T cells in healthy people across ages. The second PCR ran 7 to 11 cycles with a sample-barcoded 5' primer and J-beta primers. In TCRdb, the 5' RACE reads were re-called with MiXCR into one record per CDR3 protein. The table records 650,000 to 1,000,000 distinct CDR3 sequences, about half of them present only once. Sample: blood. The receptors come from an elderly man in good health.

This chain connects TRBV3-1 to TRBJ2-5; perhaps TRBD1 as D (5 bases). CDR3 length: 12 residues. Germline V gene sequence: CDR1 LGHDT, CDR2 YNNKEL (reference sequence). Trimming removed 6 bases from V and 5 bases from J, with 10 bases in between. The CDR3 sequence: CASSSGYETQYF. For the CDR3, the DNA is TGTGCCAGCAGTTCAGGGTATGAGACCCAGTACTTC.

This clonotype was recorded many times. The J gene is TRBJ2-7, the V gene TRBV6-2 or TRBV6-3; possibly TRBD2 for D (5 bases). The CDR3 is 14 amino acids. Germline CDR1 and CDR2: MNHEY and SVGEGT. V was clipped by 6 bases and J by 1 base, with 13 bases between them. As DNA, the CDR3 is TGTGCCAGCAGGCCGACGGGGTGGTCCTACGAGCAGTACTTC. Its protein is CASRPTGWSYEQYF.

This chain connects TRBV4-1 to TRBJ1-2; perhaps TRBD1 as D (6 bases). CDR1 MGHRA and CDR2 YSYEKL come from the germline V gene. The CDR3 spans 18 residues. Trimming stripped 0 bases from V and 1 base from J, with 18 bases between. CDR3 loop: CASSQDRDTPAVNYGYTF. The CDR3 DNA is TGCGCCAGCAGCCAAGACCGGGACACACCCGCGGTTAACTATGGCTACACCTTC.

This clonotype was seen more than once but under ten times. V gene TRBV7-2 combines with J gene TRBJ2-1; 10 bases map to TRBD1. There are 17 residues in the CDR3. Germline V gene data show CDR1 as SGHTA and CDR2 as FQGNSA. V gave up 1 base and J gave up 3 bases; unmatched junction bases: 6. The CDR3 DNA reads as TGTGCCAGCAGCTTAGTCCCGGGACAGGGGCTCTACAATGAGCAGTTCTTC. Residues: CASSLVPGQGLYNEQFF.

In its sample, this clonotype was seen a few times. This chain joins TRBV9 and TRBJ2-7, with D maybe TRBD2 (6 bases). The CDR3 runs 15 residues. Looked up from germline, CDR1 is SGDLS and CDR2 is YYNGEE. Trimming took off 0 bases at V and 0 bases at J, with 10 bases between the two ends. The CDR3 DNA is TGTGCCAGCAGCGTAGAGGCTAGCGACTCCTACGAGCAGTACTTC. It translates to CASSVEASDSYEQYF.

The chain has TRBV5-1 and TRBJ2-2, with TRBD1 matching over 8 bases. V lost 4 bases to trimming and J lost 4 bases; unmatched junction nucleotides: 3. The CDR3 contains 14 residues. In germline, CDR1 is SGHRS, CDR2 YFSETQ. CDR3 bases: TGCGCCAGCAGCAACGGACAGGGCACCGGGGAGCTGTTTTTT. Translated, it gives CASSNGQGTGELFF.

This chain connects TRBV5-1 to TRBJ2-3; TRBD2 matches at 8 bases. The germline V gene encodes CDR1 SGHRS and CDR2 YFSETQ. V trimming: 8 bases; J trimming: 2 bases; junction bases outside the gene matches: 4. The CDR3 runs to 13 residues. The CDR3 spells CASFSGNTDTQYF. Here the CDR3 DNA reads TGCGCCAGTTTTAGCGGGAACACAGATACGCAGTATTTT.

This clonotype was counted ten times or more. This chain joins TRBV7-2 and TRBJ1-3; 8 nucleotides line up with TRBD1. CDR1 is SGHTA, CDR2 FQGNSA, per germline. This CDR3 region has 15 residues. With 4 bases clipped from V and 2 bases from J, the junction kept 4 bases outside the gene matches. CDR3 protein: CASSSSGGAGNTIYF. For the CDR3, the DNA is TGTGCCAGCAGCTCGTCAGGGGGCGCTGGAAACACCATATATTTT.

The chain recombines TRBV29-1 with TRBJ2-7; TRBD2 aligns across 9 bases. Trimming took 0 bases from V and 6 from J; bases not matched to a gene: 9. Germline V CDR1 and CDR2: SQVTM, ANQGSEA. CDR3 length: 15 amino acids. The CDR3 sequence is CSVEDWASGTSEQYF. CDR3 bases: TGCAGCGTTGAAGATTGGGCTAGCGGGACGAGCGAGCAGTACTTC.

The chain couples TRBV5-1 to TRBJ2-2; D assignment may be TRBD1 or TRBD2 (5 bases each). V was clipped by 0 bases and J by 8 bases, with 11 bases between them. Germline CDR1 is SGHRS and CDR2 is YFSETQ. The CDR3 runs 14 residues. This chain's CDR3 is CASSLVGDPGELFF. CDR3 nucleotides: TGCGCCAGCAGCTTGGTGGGGGACCCGGGGGAGCTGTTTTTT.

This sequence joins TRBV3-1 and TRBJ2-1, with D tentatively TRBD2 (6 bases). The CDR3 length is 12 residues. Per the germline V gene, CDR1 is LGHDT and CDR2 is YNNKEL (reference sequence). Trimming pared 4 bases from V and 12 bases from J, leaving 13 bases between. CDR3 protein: CASSLDLGGQFF. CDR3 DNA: TGTGCCAGCAGCCTGGACTTGGGGGGGCAGTTCTTC.

The CDR3 bases are TGTGCCAGCAGTTTAAGAGCGGGAATAGAGACCCAGTACTTC. Protein: CASSLRAGIETQYF. V and J are TRBV28 and TRBJ2-7; 7 positions match TRBD2. The assigned J gene may be wrong: the sequence end matches TRBJ2-5 better. Per the germline V gene, CDR1 is MDHEN and CDR2 is SYDVKM. The CDR3 extends over 14 amino acids.

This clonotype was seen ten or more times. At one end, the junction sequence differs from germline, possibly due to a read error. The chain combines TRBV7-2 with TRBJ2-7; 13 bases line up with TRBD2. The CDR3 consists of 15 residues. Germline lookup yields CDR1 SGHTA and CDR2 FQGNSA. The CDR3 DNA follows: TGTGCCAGCAGTTTAGCGGGACTAGCGGGATACGAGCAGTACTTC. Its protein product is CASSLAGLAGYEQYF.

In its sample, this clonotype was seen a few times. CDR3 nucleotide sequence: TGTGCCAGCAGAGGACCTGACTCAACCTACAATGAGCAGTTCTTC. Residues: CASRGPDSTYNEQFF. This rearrangement joins TRBV28 to TRBJ2-1; no clear D. In germline, CDR1 is MDHEN, CDR2 SYDVKM. This CDR3 contains 15 residues. V was trimmed by 6 bases and J by 2 bases, leaving 14 bases between them.

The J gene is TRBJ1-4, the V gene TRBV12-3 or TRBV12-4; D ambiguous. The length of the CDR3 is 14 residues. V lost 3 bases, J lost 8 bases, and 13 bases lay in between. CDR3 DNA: TGTGCCAGCAGTTTGAGGGCAGGATACGAAAAACTGTTTTTT. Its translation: CASSLRAGYEKLFF.

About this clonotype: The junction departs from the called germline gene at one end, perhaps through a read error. DNA for the CDR3: TGCAGTGCTGGAGACAGGGGGCGGGAAAAACTGTTTTTT. Translating gives CSAGDRGREKLFF. The chain recombines TRBV20-1 with TRBJ1-4; 10 bases match TRBD1. This CDR3 is 13 amino acids long. Germline-derived CDR1 and CDR2 are DFQATT and SNEGSKA (reference sequence).

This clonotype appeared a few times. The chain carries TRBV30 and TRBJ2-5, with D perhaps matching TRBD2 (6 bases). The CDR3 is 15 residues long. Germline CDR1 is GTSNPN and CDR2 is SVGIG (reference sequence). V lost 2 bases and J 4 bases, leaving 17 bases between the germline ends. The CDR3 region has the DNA TGTGCCTGGAGTTTAACGGGACGGCGGGGAGAGACCCAGTACTTC. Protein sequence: CAWSLTGRRGETQYF.

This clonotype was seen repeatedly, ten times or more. This CDR3 reads CASSPRQGRIDQETQYF. For the CDR3, the DNA is TGTGCCAGCAGTCCACGACAGGGAAGGATAGACCAAGAGACCCAGTACTTC. This sequence joins TRBV28 and TRBJ2-5; 7 bases fit TRBD1. The CDR3 has 17 residues. The junction had 12 bases not matched to a gene; V was cut back by 5 bases and J by 0 bases. Germline CDR1 MDHEN, CDR2 SYDVKM.